Below, 15 T cell receptor beta chains from the same sample are listed, as sequenced in a study of regulatory T cells in long-lasting Graves disease. Time point reported: newly diagnosed GD, antithyroid drugs for less than 3 months. RNA from PBMCs was the source of the TCR library. Arm-PCR with iRepertoire HTBI primers amplified the CDR3 regions for these TCR beta libraries. TCRdb used MiXCR to reprocess the multiplex PCR reads, holding one entry per CDR3 protein. Of 420,000 or so distinct CDR3 sequences listed, roughly 17% are singletons. In addition, the sample was reused for a study of T cells in Graves' hyperthyroidism and ophthalmopathy.

This specimen was peripheral blood mononuclear cells (PBMCs), taken at new diagnosis, from a patient treated with antithyroid drugs. Source of these receptors: a woman between 18 and 29 years old with Graves disease.

The chain has TRBV6-2 or TRBV6-3 and TRBJ2-6; possible D gene TRBD2, 5 bases. Between the trimmed V and J ends, which lost 0 bases and 1 base, there was a span of 13 bases. Germline-derived CDR1 and CDR2 are MNHEY and SVGEGT. CDR3 length equals 18 residues. DNA of the CDR3: TGTGCCAGCAGTTACTCGCCCGGGCGGGTTTCTGGGGCCAACGTCCTGACTTTC. This translates into CASSYSPGRVSGANVLTF.

The chain combines TRBV3-1 with TRBJ2-1; tentatively, D is TRBD1 (6 bases). Per germline, CDR1 LGHDT and CDR2 YNNKEL (reference sequence). V shed 0 bases and J shed 6 bases, with 12 bases lying between them. The CDR3 spans 15 residues. CDR3: CASSQDPQTGNEQFF. DNA of the CDR3: TGTGCCAGCAGCCAAGATCCCCAGACAGGCAATGAGCAGTTCTTC.

Ten or more counts support this clonotype. The V gene is TRBV2, the J gene TRBJ2-7; 8 nucleotides line up with TRBD2. Per the germline V gene, CDR1 is SNHLY and CDR2 is FYNNEI. V was pared by 6 bases and J by 0 bases, with 4 bases of the junction left unmatched. The length of the CDR3 is 14 residues. CDR3 bases: TGTGCCAGCAGGGGCGGGAGGAGCTCCTACGAGCAGTACTTC. Its translation is CASRGGRSSYEQYF.

This clonotype was seen ten or more times. The chain links TRBV7-2 to TRBJ2-7, with 7 bases identical to TRBD2. From germline, CDR1 is SGHTA and CDR2 FQGNSA. V shed 8 bases, J shed 2 bases, and the junction held 6 bases outside the gene matches. This CDR3 has 13 residues. The CDR3 reads CASRRGRAYEQYF. CDR3 DNA: TGTGCCAGCCGACGGGGGAGGGCCTACGAGCAGTACTTC. Combining the CDR3 with reference TRBV7-2 and TRBJ2-7 gives the whole variable domain GAGVSQSPSNKVTEKGKDVELRCDPISGHTALYWYRQSLGQGLEFLIYFQGNSAPDKSGLPSDRFSAERTGGSVSTLTIQRTQQEDSAVYLCASRRGRAYEQYFGPGTRLTVT.

This clonotype has a count of ten or more. V is TRBV20-1 and J is TRBJ2-1; 7 nucleotides agree with TRBD2. V gave up 2 bases and J gave up 3 bases; unmatched junction bases: 7. This CDR3 region has 15 residues. Germline CDR1 and CDR2: DFQATT and SNEGSKA (reference sequence). This CDR3 reads CSARNGGSNYNEQFF. CDR3 DNA: TGCAGTGCTAGAAACGGGGGGAGCAACTACAATGAGCAGTTCTTC.

As to this clonotype: A far larger clone is one base from this, pointing to a likely read error. The rearrangement links TRBV28 to TRBJ2-4, with 9 bases aligning to TRBD1. V gave up 5 bases and J gave up 13 bases; unmatched junction bases: 15. Per the germline V gene, CDR1 is MDHEN and CDR2 is SYDVKM. The CDR3 consists of 15 residues. The CDR3 DNA follows: TGTGCCAGCAGTACCCGGGACAGGGTCTACAATGAGCAGTACTTC. Its translation is CASSTRDRVYNEQYF.

This clonotype was seen repeatedly, ten times or more. The V and J genes are TRBV11-2 and TRBJ2-1; 7 nucleotides agree with TRBD2. The germline V gene has CDR1 SGHAT and CDR2 FQNNGV. The CDR3 runs to 15 residues. Unmatched junction bases numbered 5, after V lost 0 bases and J lost 6 bases. DNA for the CDR3: TGTGCCAGCAGCTTAGAGATAGCGGGCCGCAATGAGCAGTTCTTC. Translated: CASSLEIAGRNEQFF.

This clonotype was counted many times. The V call is TRBV20-1, the J call TRBJ2-7; D gene ambiguous. The V end lost 4 bases, the J end lost 3 bases, and 4 bases lay between the germline ends. The germline V gene encodes CDR1 DFQATT and CDR2 SNEGSKA (reference sequence). The CDR3 has 10 residues. CDR3 coding DNA: TGCAGTGCTACGGACTACGAGCAGTACTTC. It specifies CSATDYEQYF.

This clonotype was counted a few times. The rearrangement links TRBV24-1 to TRBJ2-1; 9 bases match TRBD2. V was pared by 4 bases and J by 9 bases, with 12 bases of the junction left unmatched. This CDR3 spans 16 amino acids. Germline CDR1 reads KGHDR; CDR2 reads SFDVKD. The CDR3 DNA is TGTGCCACCAGTGACCCTACCGAACTAGCGGGCGGTGAGCAGTTCTTC. Translating it yields CATSDPTELAGGEQFF.

This chain uses TRBV7-2 with TRBJ2-2, with TRBD2 matching 7 bases. CDR1 and CDR2 from the germline V gene are SGHTA and FQGNSA. J lost 7 bases, V lost 1 base, and 6 bases had no gene match. The CDR3 is 15 residues long. The CDR3 sequence is CASSLVAGVGGELFF. The CDR3 nucleotides read TGTGCCAGCAGCTTAGTCGCGGGAGTCGGCGGGGAGCTGTTTTTT.

The V and J genes are TRBV2 and TRBJ1-2; D is ambiguous. CDR3 length equals 14 residues. Trimming shortened V by 4 bases and J by 4 bases, and 13 bases separated the two germline ends. Germline V gene sequence: CDR1 SNHLY, CDR2 FYNNEI. The CDR3 DNA reads as TGTGCCAGCAGTGGACTCGATTTTTCCTATGGCTACACCTTC. Translation gives CASSGLDFSYGYTF.

Concerning this clonotype: Possible read error: a much larger clone is one base away. CDR3 DNA sequence: TGTGCCAGCAGTTTACAAGGAACAGGGTGGTATGAGCAGTTCTTC. Encoded protein: CASSLQGTGWYEQFF. The chain combines TRBV27 with TRBJ2-1, with TRBD1 as a possible D gene (6 bases). The germline V and J ends were trimmed by 2 bases and 8 bases, with 16 bases remaining between them. This CDR3 contains 15 residues. Germline-derived CDR1 and CDR2 are MNHEY and SMNVEV (reference sequence).

This clonotype turned up a few times. The chain is built from TRBV4-2 and TRBJ1-5; the D gene is possibly TRBD1 (5 bases). CDR3 size: 13 residues. Trimming cost V 0 bases and J 7 bases, with 7 bases left between them. From germline, CDR1 is LGHNA and CDR2 YNFKEQ. The CDR3 reads CASSQEGDQPQHF. The CDR3 DNA sequence: TGTGCCAGCAGCCAAGAAGGGGACCAGCCCCAGCATTTT.

Only a few counts were recorded for this clonotype. This chain joins TRBV18 and TRBJ1-4; TRBD1 might be the D (5 bases). Between the trimmed V and J ends, which lost 2 bases and 0 bases, there was a span of 7 bases. The germline V gene encodes CDR1 KGHSH and CDR2 LQKENI. This CDR3 is 15 amino acids long. In DNA form, the CDR3 reads TGTGCCAGCTCACCAAGACAGTCAACTAATGAAAAACTGTTTTTT. Translation gives CASSPRQSTNEKLFF.

The chain has TRBV19 and TRBJ2-1; 10 bases are shared with TRBD2. The CDR3 has 17 residues. V lost 8 bases, J lost 3 bases, and 13 bases stayed unmatched. The germline CDR1 and CDR2 sequences are LNHDA and SQIVND (reference sequence). The DNA for the CDR3 is TGTGCCAGTGCTCTAGCGGGAGCTTCGCGAATCTACAATGAGCAGTTCTTC. This encodes CASALAGASRIYNEQFF.